Following are 20 T cell receptor beta chains from one sample sequenced in a study of T-cell reconstitution after alpha-beta-depleted transplantation in children. As it was prepared, the TCRbeta library received unique molecular identifiers. One entry per CDR3 protein, called by TCRdb with MiXCR from the PCR reads. The sample shows around 960,000 distinct CDR3 sequences, roughly 31% of them seen only once. Source: PBMCs, mostly from graft donor cells, taken 360 days after TCRalphabeta/CD19-depleted stem cell transplant. These receptors all come from a boy in the first two years of life who had a stem cell transplant for SCID, so the T cells may come from the graft donor.

This clonotype was recorded a few times. This chain connects TRBV29-1 to TRBJ2-1; 7 nucleotides line up with TRBD1. The J segment lost 7 bases and the V segment lost 7 bases, leaving 16 bases of the junction unmatched. The germline V gene has CDR1 SQVTM and CDR2 ANQGSEA. The CDR3 runs 15 residues. This chain's CDR3 is CSESRGLSSLNEQFF. The CDR3 DNA follows: TGCAGCGAGTCAAGGGGGCTCTCCTCGCTGAATGAGCAGTTCTTC.

In its sample, this clonotype was seen once. This chain uses TRBV28 with TRBJ1-1, with TRBD1 identical over 7 bases. V was clipped by 2 bases and J by 0 bases; unmatched bases: 9. The CDR3 spans 17 residues. Per the germline V gene, CDR1 is MDHEN and CDR2 is SYDVKM. The CDR3 sequence is CASSLGDRVVMNTEAFF. CDR3 DNA sequence: TGTGCCAGCAGTTTAGGAGACAGGGTTGTTATGAACACTGAAGCTTTCTTT.

The chain recombines TRBV12-3 or TRBV12-4 with TRBJ2-1; tentatively, D is TRBD2 (5 bases). The CDR3 runs 14 residues. The germline V and J ends were trimmed by 5 bases and 5 bases, with 13 bases remaining between them. The CDR3 DNA is TGTGCCAGCAGTGCGGACTGGGCGGACAATGAGCAGTTCTTC. This gives the protein CASSADWADNEQFF.

This clonotype was found a few times. The V and J genes are TRBV20-1 and TRBJ2-1; a possible D gene is TRBD1 (5 bases). The CDR3 is 14 residues long. Trimming left V 3 bases short and J 2 bases short, with 11 bases between. Germline V gene sequence: CDR1 DFQATT, CDR2 SNEGSKA (reference sequence). The CDR3 sequence is CSARGHDPYNEQFF. In DNA, the CDR3 is TGCAGTGCTAGGGGGCATGACCCCTACAATGAGCAGTTCTTC.

The sample holds a few counts of this clonotype. The chain combines TRBV20-1 with TRBJ1-3; D is ambiguous. The CDR3 runs 11 residues. V shed 3 bases and J shed 7 bases, with 7 bases lying between them. The V gene's germline CDR1 is DFQATT and CDR2 SNEGSKA (reference sequence). The CDR3 sequence is CSASFGNTIYF. The CDR3, as DNA: TGCAGTGCTAGCTTCGGGAACACCATATATTTT.

The gene calls are TRBV20-1 and TRBJ1-1, with unresolved D. This CDR3 has 9 amino acids. Per the germline V gene, CDR1 is DFQATT and CDR2 is SNEGSKA (reference sequence). DNA of the CDR3: TGCAGGTTGGCCACTGAAGCTTTCTTT. This gives the protein CRLATEAFF.

This clonotype was seen more than once but under ten times. The chain couples TRBV20-1 to TRBJ2-5, with D possibly TRBD2 on 7 matching bases. Deletions cut 5 bases from V and 1 base from J, with 17 bases between. The CDR3 is 15 amino acids. The germline CDR1 and CDR2 sequences are DFQATT and SNEGSKA (reference sequence). The CDR3 reads CSAGVGGRFQETQYF. Written as DNA, the CDR3 is TGCAGTGCTGGGGTGGGGGGGCGATTCCAAGAGACCCAGTACTTC.

This clonotype has only a few counts. V is TRBV24-1 and J is TRBJ2-7; weak D call: TRBD1 (7 bases). V lost 4 bases and J 5 bases, leaving 14 bases between the germline ends. This CDR3 has 14 residues. Germline values: CDR1 KGHDR, CDR2 SFDVKD. The CDR3 loop reads CATSEGGQYHEQYF. The CDR3 nucleotides read TGTGCCACCAGTGAGGGGGGACAGTACCACGAGCAGTACTTC.

This clonotype was seen more than once but under ten times. The J gene is TRBJ1-3, the V gene TRBV20-1; D is unclear. V lost 3 bases and J 4 bases, leaving 4 bases between the germline ends. Per the germline V gene, CDR1 is DFQATT and CDR2 is SNEGSKA (reference sequence). The CDR3 has 11 residues. CDR3 in amino acids: CSASRGNTIYF. The CDR3 coding sequence is TGCAGTGCTAGTCGGGGAAACACCATATATTTT.

This clonotype was detected only once. This chain links TRBV5-6 with TRBJ1-2, with D perhaps matching TRBD1 (5 bases). The ends were cut back, 0 bases at V and 3 bases at J, with 15 bases in the middle. There are 16 residues in the CDR3. Germline CDR1 SGHDT, CDR2 YYEEEE. CDR3 in DNA: TGTGCCAGCAGCTTGGCCGGGGCTACCCCCTACTATGGCTACACCTTC. Amino acids: CASSLAGATPYYGYTF.

CDR3 loop: CASSLALTSGGYNEQFF. CDR3 coding DNA: TGCGCCAGCAGCTTGGCCCTGACTAGCGGGGGTTACAATGAGCAGTTCTTC. J is TRBJ2-1 and V is TRBV5-1; 12 nucleotides align to TRBD2. Germline values: CDR1 SGHRS, CDR2 YFSETQ. The junction had 5 bases not matched to a gene; V was cut back by 0 bases and J by 4 bases. This CDR3 contains 17 residues.

This clonotype was detected only a few times. The chain joins TRBV24-1 to TRBJ2-5, with D maybe TRBD1 (6 bases). The CDR3 totals 13 residues. Looked up from germline, CDR1 is KGHDR and CDR2 is SFDVKD. Trimming cost V 6 bases and J 2 bases, with 9 bases left between them. CDR3 bases: TGTGCCACCAGTAAAACAGGGCAAGAGACCCAGTACTTC. Protein product: CATSKTGQETQYF.

The chain carries TRBV2 and TRBJ1-1, with 9 bases matching TRBD1. This CDR3 comprises 16 residues. Per germline, CDR1 SNHLY and CDR2 FYNNEI. V dropped 7 bases and J dropped 1; count of bases not matched to a gene: 10. CDR3 nucleotides: TGTGCCAGCACCCGGGACAGGGTGATCCCGAACACTGAAGCTTTCTTT. Its translation is CASTRDRVIPNTEAFF.

V gene TRBV5-1 combines with J gene TRBJ2-6, with D perhaps given as TRBD1 or TRBD2 (5 bases each). Germline V lookup: CDR1 SGHRS, CDR2 YFSETQ. V lost 5 bases and J lost 0, with 9 bases in between. The CDR3 totals 15 residues. CDR3 protein: CASREGISGANVLTF. DNA for the CDR3: TGCGCCAGCAGAGAGGGGATCTCTGGGGCCAACGTCCTGACTTTC.

The rearrangement uses TRBV5-1 and TRBJ2-7; D gene uncertain. The CDR3 is 12 residues long. Germline assignment: CDR1 SGHRS and CDR2 YFSETQ. The V and J ends lost 4 bases and 2 bases respectively, with 7 bases between them. DNA of the CDR3: TGCGCCAGCAGCGCACAGACCTACGAGCAGTACTTC. Its translation: CASSAQTYEQYF.

At least ten counts were recorded for this clonotype. This chain links TRBV20-1 with TRBJ2-5, with a weak D call TRBD2 (6 bases). The CDR3 extends over 10 amino acids. The V end was cut by 6 bases, the J end by 5 bases, with 7 bases between. The V gene's germline CDR1 is DFQATT and CDR2 SNEGSKA (reference sequence). The CDR3 protein is CSAGRETQYF. CDR3 nucleotide sequence: TGCAGTGCAGGGAGGGAGACCCAGTACTTC.

In its sample, this clonotype was seen many times. The chain combines TRBV29-1 with TRBJ2-2, with no clear D. The length of the CDR3 is 14 residues. Germline CDR1 reads SQVTM; CDR2 reads ANQGSEA. V was pared by 6 bases and J by 1 base, with 12 bases between. CDR3 sequence: CSVEPRVNTGELFF. CDR3 sequence (DNA): TGCAGCGTCGAGCCGAGAGTGAACACCGGGGAGCTGTTTTTT.

The chain joins TRBV7-9 to TRBJ2-3; weak D call: TRBD1 (6 bases). Trimming pared 3 bases from V and 2 bases from J, leaving 12 bases between. Looked up from germline, CDR1 is SEHNR and CDR2 is FQNEAQ (reference sequence). The length of the CDR3 is 15 residues. CDR3 sequence: CASSFQGPNTDTQYF. In DNA form, the CDR3 reads TGTGCCAGCAGCTTCCAGGGGCCCAACACAGATACGCAGTATTTT.

This sequence joins TRBV5-1 and TRBJ2-7, with a possible D match to TRBD2 (6 bases). Between the trimmed V and J ends, which lost 0 bases and 6 bases, there was a span of 16 bases. CDR1 and CDR2 from the germline V gene are SGHRS and YFSETQ. The CDR3 runs 15 residues. The CDR3 protein is CASSLAGDNAREQYF. The CDR3, as DNA: TGCGCCAGCAGCTTGGCGGGGGATAACGCCCGCGAGCAGTACTTC. Full variable domain (outside the CDR3, taken from reference TRBV5-1 and TRBJ2-7): KAGVTQTPRYLIKTRGQQVTLSCSPISGHRSVSWYQQTPGQGLQFLFEYFSETQRNKGNFPGRFSGRQFSNSRSEMNVSTLELGDSALYLCASSLAGDNAREQYFGPGTRLTVT.

The gene calls are TRBV4-3 and TRBJ2-7, with 7 bases matching TRBD1. This CDR3 comprises 16 residues. Germline CDR1 is LGHNA and CDR2 is YSLEER. Unmatched junction bases numbered 14, after V lost 0 bases and J lost 9 bases. The CDR3 here is CASSQDWEGGLLGQYF. DNA of the CDR3: TGCGCCAGCAGCCAAGATTGGGAAGGGGGCCTACTTGGGCAGTACTTC.